This T cell receptor (beta chain) stems from a study of vaccination effects on CD4 cells after COVID-19. Assay used: immunoSEQ multiplex PCR; TCRdb lists only in-frame clones, some missing. The profile shows 20,000 to 30,000 clones, roughly 80% of them singletons. There are 15 residues in the CDR3. Germline values: CDR1 SGHTA, CDR2 FQGTGA. V was trimmed by 5 bases and J by 3 bases, leaving 14 bases between them. Antigen-specific CD4+ T cells were first expanded with viral peptide pools by the ViraFEST assay and only then sequenced. The culture ran for roughly ten days before CD4+ T cells were isolated. Participants got two doses of BNT162b2 or mRNA-1273 vaccine. Vaccine recipients, nucleocapsid antibody negative, had no prior SARS-CoV-2 infection. This clone was detected once. The antigen remains unidentified.

This TCR derives from a human donor who received a COVID-19 vaccine. Sample: CD4+ T cells from PBMCs cultured with HCoV-NL63 spike peptides, taken after COVID-19 vaccination. The chain has TRBV7-3 and TRBJ2-1; D may be TRBD2 (5 bases). The CDR3 spells CASSNLEGNYNEQFF. The CDR3 DNA sequence: TGTGCCAGCAGCAATCTAGAGGGTAACTACAATGAGCAGTTCTTC.